This is a list of T cell receptor beta chains from one sample in a study of T cells in Graves' hyperthyroidism and ophthalmopathy. In TCRdb, the multiplex PCR reads were re-called with MiXCR into one record per CDR3 protein. The repertoire holds about 720,000 distinct CDR3 sequences, with 18% as singletons. The sample consisted of blood. The receptors shown here come from a woman in her forties or fifties with Graves' hyperthyroidism that later progressed to Graves' ophthalmopathy. The CDR3 runs from the conserved cysteine through the conserved F or W. A D gene is named only where the DNA matches it firmly. Size is omitted from some rows. Given values are once, few, many or a class for expanded clones.

TRBJ2-1,many,TRBV12-3/TRBV12-4,.,CASSLGTYNEQFF,TGTGCCAGCAGTTTAGGCACTTACAATGAGCAGTTCTTC
TRBJ2-3,many,TRBV11-2,TRBD2,CASSLLAADTDTQYF,TGTGCCAGCAGCCTCCTAGCGGCTGACACAGATACGCAGTATTTT
TRBJ2-1,few,TRBV10-2,TRBD2,CASSSRGGFLEQFF,TGCGCCAGCAGTTCACGGGGGGGCTTTCTTGAGCAGTTCTTC
TRBJ1-1,many,TRBV20-1,.,CSARDFPEWDTEAFF,TGCAGTGCTAGAGATTTCCCCGAATGGGACACTGAAGCTTTCTTT
TRBJ1-2,many,TRBV12-3/TRBV12-4,.,CASSSTDRSHGYTF,TGTGCCAGCAGTTCCACGGACAGATCCCACGGCTACACCTTC
TRBJ1-4,.,TRBV20-1,.,CSARDRLAATNEKLFF,TGCAGTGCTAGAGATAGACTGGCAGCAACTAATGAAAAACTGTTTTTT
TRBJ1-1,many,TRBV11-2,.,CASSLERVNTEAFF,TGTGCCAGCAGCTTAGAAAGGGTAAACACTGAAGCTTTCTTT
TRBJ2-7,.,TRBV28,.,CASSLCSPECEQYF,TGTGCCAGCAGTTTATGTTCCCCTGAATGCGAGCAGTACTTC
TRBJ2-3,many,TRBV12-3/TRBV12-4,TRBD2,CASSWRGGLTDTQYF,TGTGCCAGCAGTTGGCGGGGGGGCCTGACAGATACGCAGTATTTT
TRBJ2-1,many,TRBV5-1,TRBD2,CASSLGRGLAGVKYNEQFF,TGCGCCAGCAGCTTGGGCCGAGGTCTAGCGGGGGTCAAGTACAATGAGCAGTTCTTC
TRBJ1-5,many,TRBV6-1,.,CASEQGRYSNQPQHF,TGTGCCAGCGAGCAGGGGCGATATAGCAATCAGCCCCAGCATTTT
TRBJ1-5,many,TRBV28,.,CASSRQALSNQPQHF,TGTGCCAGCAGTAGACAGGCGCTTAGCAATCAGCCCCAGCATTTT
TRBJ1-5,few,TRBV7-9,.,CASSSLDNQPQHF,TGTGCCAGCAGCTCCCTTGATAATCAGCCCCAGCATTTT
TRBJ1-5,many,TRBV5-1,.,CASSLEGLSNQPQHF,TGCGCCAGCAGCTTGGAAGGCCTTAGCAATCAGCCCCAGCATTTT
TRBJ1-1,many,TRBV6-4,.,CASSDFWGSSNTEAFF,TGTGCCAGCAGTGACTTCTGGGGCTCATCTAACACTGAAGCTTTCTTT
TRBJ1-4,.,TRBV2,.,CASTASAEEKLFF,TGTGCCAGCACAGCCTCGGCGGAAGAAAAACTGTTTTTT
TRBJ1-1,.,TRBV27,.,CETASGAFF,TGTGAAACAGCCTCTGGAGCTTTCTTT
TRBJ2-2,few,TRBV9,.,CASSVQDSNTGELFF,TGTGCCAGCAGCGTCCAAGACAGCAACACCGGGGAGCTGTTTTTT
TRBJ1-1,.,TRBV7-6,.,CASSPPSGSNTEAFF,TGTGCCAGCAGCCCCCCGAGCGGATCGAACACTGAAGCTTTCTTT
TRBJ1-2,.,TRBV19,.,CASSTLPGPRDYGYTF,TGTGCCAGTAGTACCCTCCCGGGACCGCGAGACTATGGCTACACCTTC
TRBJ1-1,.,TRBV27,TRBD1,CASTGGFGAFF,TGTGCCAGTACAGGGGGCTTCGGAGCTTTCTTT
TRBJ1-4,.,TRBV29-1,.,CSVGETGAREKLFF,TGCAGCGTTGGGGAGACAGGTGCACGAGAAAAACTGTTTTTT
TRBJ1-1,many,TRBV12-5,TRBD1,CASAPTTGVNTEAFF,TGTGCTAGTGCCCCCACGACAGGGGTGAACACTGAAGCTTTCTTT